This T cell receptor (beta chain) originates from a study of cytomegalovirus exposure and HLA in healthy donors. At the time of sampling, donors were nominally healthy, though unrecorded immune exposures were likely. V lost 4 bases, J lost 0 bases, and 4 bases stayed unmatched. This CDR3 has 15 amino acids. From germline, CDR1 is MDHEN and CDR2 SYDVKM. Findings of the study overall: Using a false discovery rate of 0.05, a later analysis showed that roughly 16,000 TCR beta sequences were associated with HLA alleles. Most TCR beta V segments were productive about 90% or about 30% of the time in an earlier analysis. Solely CMV serostatus was available to characterize immune exposure.

About this clone itself: The antigen is not known.

The study ran its PCR with 60 Vbeta and 13 Jbeta primers. Assay used: immunoSEQ multiplex PCR; TCRdb lists only in-frame clones, some missing. The sample holds 140,000 or so clones, about three quarters seen once. V usage is TRBV28 and J usage is TRBJ1-2; 8 bases map to TRBD1. This TCR derives from a woman aged 25 to 45 in good health and CMV-seronegative. Sequenced material: PBMCs. The CDR3 coding sequence is TGTGCCAGCAGTTCCAGGGGGCGAACTAACTATGGCTACACCTTC. It is translated as CASSSRGRTNYGYTF.